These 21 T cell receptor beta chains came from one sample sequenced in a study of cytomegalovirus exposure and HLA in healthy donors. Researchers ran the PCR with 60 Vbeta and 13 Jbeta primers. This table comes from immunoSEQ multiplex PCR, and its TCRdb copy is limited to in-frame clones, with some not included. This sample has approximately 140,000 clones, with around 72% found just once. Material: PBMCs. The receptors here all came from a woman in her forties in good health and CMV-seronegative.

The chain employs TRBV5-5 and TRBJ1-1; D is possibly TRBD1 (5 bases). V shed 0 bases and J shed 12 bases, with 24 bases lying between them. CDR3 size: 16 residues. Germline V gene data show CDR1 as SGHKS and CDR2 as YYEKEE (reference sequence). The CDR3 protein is CASSLEPGGGLSETFF. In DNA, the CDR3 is TGTGCCAGCAGCTTGGAGCCGGGGGGGGGATTGTCGGAGACTTTCTTT. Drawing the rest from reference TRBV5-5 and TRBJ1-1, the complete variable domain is DAGVTQSPTHLIKTRGQQVTLRCSPISGHKSVSWYQQVLGQGPQFIFQYYEKEERGRGNFPDRFSARQFPNYSSELNVNALLLGDSALYLCASSLEPGGGLSETFFGQGTRLTVV.

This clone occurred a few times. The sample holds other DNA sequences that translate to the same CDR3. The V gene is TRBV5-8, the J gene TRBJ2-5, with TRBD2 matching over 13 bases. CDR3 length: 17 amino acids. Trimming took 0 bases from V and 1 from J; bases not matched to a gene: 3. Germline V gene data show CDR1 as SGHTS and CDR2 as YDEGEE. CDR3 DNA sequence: TGTGCCAGCAGCTTGGGACTAGCGGGGGGTACCCAAGAGACCCAGTACTTC. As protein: CASSLGLAGGTQETQYF. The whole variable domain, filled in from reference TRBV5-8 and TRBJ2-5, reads EAGVTQSPTHLIKTRGQQATLRCSPISGHTSVYWYQQALGLGLQFLLWYDEGEERNRGNFPPRFSGRQFPNYSSELNVNALELEDSALYLCASSLGLAGGTQETQYFGPGTRLLVL.

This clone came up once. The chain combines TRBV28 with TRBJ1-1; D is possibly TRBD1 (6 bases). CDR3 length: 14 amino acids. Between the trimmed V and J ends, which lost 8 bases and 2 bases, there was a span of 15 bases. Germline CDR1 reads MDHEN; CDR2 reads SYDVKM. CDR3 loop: CASLRGGANTEAFF. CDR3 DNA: TGTGCCAGCCTTCGGGGGGGGGCCAACACTGAAGCTTTCTTT.

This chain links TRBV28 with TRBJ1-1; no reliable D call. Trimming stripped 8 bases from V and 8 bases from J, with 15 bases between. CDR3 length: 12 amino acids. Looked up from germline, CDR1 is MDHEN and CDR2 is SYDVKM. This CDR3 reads CASSWAVGEAFF. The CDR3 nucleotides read TGTGCCAGCTCCTGGGCCGTCGGAGAAGCTTTCTTT.

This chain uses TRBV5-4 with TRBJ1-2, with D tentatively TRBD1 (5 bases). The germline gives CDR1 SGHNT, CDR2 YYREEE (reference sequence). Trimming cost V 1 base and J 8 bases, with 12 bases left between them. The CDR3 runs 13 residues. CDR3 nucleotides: TGTGCCAGCAGCTTGAGCAGGGATGGAGGCTACACCTTC. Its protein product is CASSLSRDGGYTF.

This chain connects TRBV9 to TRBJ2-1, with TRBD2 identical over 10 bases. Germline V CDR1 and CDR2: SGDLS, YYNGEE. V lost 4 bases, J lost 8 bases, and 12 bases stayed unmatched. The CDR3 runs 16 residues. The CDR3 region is CASSFQAGGFVDEQFF. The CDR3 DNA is TGTGCCAGCAGCTTTCAAGCGGGGGGGTTCGTTGATGAGCAGTTCTTC.

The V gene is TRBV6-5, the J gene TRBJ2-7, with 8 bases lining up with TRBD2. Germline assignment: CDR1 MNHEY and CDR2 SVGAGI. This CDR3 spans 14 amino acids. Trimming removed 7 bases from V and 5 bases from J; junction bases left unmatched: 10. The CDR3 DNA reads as TGTGCCAGCAACCTTGGGGCGGGAGGCCACGAGCAGTACTTC. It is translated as CASNLGAGGHEQYF.

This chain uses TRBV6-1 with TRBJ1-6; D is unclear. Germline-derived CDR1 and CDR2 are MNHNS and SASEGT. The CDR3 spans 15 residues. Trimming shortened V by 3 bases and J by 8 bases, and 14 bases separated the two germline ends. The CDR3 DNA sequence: TGTGCCAGCAGTGAGGTGAACGACTGGGATTCACCCCTCCACTTT. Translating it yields CASSEVNDWDSPLHF.

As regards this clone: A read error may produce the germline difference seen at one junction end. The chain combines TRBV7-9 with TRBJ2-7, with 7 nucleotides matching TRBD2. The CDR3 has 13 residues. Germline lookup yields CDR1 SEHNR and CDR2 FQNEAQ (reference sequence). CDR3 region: CSSSLVGGGEQYF. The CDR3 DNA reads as TGTTCCAGCAGCTTGGTTGGGGGGGGTGAGCAGTACTTC.

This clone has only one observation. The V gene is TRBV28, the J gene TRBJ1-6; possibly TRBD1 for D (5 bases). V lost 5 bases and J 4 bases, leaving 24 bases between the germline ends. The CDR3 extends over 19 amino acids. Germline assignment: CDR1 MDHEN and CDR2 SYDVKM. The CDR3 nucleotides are TGTGCCAGCAGTAAGGGGAGGGATCACCCCTTCGTTTATAATTCACCCCTCCACTTT. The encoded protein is CASSKGRDHPFVYNSPLHF.

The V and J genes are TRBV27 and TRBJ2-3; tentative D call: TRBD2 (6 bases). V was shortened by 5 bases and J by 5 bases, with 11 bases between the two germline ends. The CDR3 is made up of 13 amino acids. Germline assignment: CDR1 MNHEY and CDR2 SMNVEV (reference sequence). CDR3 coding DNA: TGTGCCAGCAGTCGACTAGTCGTAGATACGCAGTATTTT. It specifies CASSRLVVDTQYF.

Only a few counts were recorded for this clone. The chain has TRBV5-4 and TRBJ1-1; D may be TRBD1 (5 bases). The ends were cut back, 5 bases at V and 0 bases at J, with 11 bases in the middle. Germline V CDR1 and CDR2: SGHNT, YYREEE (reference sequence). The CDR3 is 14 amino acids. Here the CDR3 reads CASSFGGMNTEAFF. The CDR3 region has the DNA TGTGCCAGCAGTTTTGGGGGGATGAACACTGAAGCTTTCTTT.

CDR3 region: CASSIRRGNEKLFF. In DNA, the CDR3 is TGTGCCAGTAGTATCCGGCGCGGTAATGAAAAACTGTTTTTT. The chain uses TRBV19 and TRBJ1-4, with D hard to call. CDR1 and CDR2 (germline): LNHDA, SQIVND (reference sequence). CDR3 size: 14 residues. V lost 3 bases, J lost 4 bases, and 9 bases lay in between.

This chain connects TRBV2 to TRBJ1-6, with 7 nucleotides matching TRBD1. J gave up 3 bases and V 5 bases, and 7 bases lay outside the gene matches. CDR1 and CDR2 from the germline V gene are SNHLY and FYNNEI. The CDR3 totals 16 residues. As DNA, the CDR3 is TGTGCCAGCAGTACTAACCGGGACAGCTATAATTCACCCCTCCACTTT. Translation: CASSTNRDSYNSPLHF.

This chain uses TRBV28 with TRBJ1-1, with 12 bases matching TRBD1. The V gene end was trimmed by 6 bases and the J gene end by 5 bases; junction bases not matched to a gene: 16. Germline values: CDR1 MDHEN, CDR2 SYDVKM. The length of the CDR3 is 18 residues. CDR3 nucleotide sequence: TGTGCCAGCAGCCCCCTTGGGGGACAGGGGGCTGGGGGGACTGAAGCTTTCTTT. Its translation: CASSPLGGQGAGGTEAFF. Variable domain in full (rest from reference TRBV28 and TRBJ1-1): DVKVTQSSRYLVKRTGEKVFLECVQDMDHENMFWYRQDPGLGLRLIYFSYDVKMKEKGDIPEGYSVSREKKERFSLILESASTNQTSMYLCASSPLGGQGAGGTEAFFGQGTRLTVV.

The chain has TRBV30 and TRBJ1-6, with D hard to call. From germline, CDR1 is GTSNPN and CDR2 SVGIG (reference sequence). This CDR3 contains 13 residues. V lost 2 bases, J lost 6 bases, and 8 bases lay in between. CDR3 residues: CAWSLPPNSPLHF. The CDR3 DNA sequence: TGTGCCTGGAGTCTCCCCCCTAATTCACCCCTCCACTTT. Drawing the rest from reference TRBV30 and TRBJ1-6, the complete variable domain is SQTIHQWPATLVQPVGSPLSLECTVEGTSNPNLYWYRQAAGRGLQLLFYSVGIGQISSEVPQNLSASRPQDRQFILSSKKLLLSDSGFYLCAWSLPPNSPLHFGNGTRLTVT.

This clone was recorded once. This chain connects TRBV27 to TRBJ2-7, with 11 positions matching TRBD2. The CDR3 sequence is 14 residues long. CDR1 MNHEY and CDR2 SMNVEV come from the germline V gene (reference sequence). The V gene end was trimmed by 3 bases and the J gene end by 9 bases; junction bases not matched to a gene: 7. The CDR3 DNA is TGTGCCAGCAGTTTGTCACTAGCGGGGGCTTCGCAGTACTTC. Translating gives CASSLSLAGASQYF.

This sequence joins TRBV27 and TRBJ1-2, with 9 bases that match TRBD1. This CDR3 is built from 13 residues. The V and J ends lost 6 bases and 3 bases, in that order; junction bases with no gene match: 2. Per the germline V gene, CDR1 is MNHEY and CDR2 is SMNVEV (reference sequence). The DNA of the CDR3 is TGTGCCAGCAGCCGACAGGGGGACTATGGCTACACCTTC. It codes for CASSRQGDYGYTF.

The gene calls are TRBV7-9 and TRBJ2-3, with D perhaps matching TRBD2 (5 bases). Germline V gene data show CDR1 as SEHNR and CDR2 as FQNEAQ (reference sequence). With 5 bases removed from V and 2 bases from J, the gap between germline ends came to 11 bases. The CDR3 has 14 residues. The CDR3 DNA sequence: TGTGCCAGCAGCCCCCCGCGGGCCACAGATACGCAGTATTTT. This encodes CASSPPRATDTQYF. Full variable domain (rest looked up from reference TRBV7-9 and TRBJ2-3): DTGVSQNPRHKITKRGQNVTFRCDPISEHNRLYWYRQTLGQGPEFLTYFQNEAQLEKSRLLSDRFSAERPKGSFSTLEIQRTEQGDSAMYLCASSPPRATDTQYFGPGTRLTVL.

This CDR3 is CASSIDTITGEGQETQYF. CDR3 bases: TGTGCCAGTAGTATAGATACCATTACGGGAGAGGGTCAGGAGACCCAGTACTTC. The genes are TRBV19 and TRBJ2-5, with D perhaps TRBD2 (6 bases). V gave up 0 bases and J gave up 5 bases, with 22 bases separating them. CDR3 length: 18 residues. Germline V gene lookup returns CDR1 LNHDA and CDR2 SQIVND (reference sequence).

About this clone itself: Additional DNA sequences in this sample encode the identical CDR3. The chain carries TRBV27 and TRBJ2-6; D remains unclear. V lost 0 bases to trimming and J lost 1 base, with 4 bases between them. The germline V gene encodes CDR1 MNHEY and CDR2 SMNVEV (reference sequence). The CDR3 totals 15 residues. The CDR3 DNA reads TGTGCCAGCAGTTTATCCCTTTCTGGGGCCAACGTCCTGACTTTC. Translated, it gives CASSLSLSGANVLTF. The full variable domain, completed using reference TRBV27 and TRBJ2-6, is EAQVTQNPRYLITVTGKKLTVTCSQNMNHEYMSWYRQDPGLGLRQIYYSMNVEVTDKGDVPEGYKVSRKEKRNFPLILESPSPNQTSLYFCASSLSLSGANVLTFGAGSRLTVL.